This TCR beta chain originates from a study of shared clonotypes between healthy human individuals. V trimming: 6 bases; J trimming: 8 bases; junction bases outside the gene matches: 0. This CDR3 comprises 11 residues. CDR1 and CDR2 (germline): DFQATT, SNEGSKA (reference sequence). Sequenced by immunoSEQ multiplex PCR; TCRdb stores in-frame clones only, minus some. Among approximately 350,000 clones listed, less than 85% were seen once. There are a few counts of this clone. This clonotype originated in a young man in good health. The specimen was memory CD4+ T cells sorted from blood. Subset denoted: CD45RA-negative fraction. The V and J genes are TRBV20-1 and TRBJ2-3; 12 positions match TRBD2. This chain's CDR3 is CSATSGSTQYF. DNA for the CDR3: TGCAGTGCGACTAGCGGGAGTACGCAGTATTTT.